The 21 T cell receptor beta chains below all came from one sample that was sequenced in a study of type 1 regulatory T cells. MiXCR was run by TCRdb on the reads, yielding one entry per CDR3 protein. This sample has some 90,000 distinct CDR3 sequences, with roughly 28% found just once. The material sequenced was CD4+ T cells, either the whole sample or a sorted fraction (not recorded which). The source of these receptors is a human donor in good health.

This clonotype was seen only a few times. V and J are TRBV6-1 and TRBJ1-1; D may be TRBD1 (5 bases). V lost 2 bases to trimming and J lost 3 bases, with 10 bases between them. The length of the CDR3 is 14 residues. Germline V gives CDR1 MNHNS, CDR2 SASEGT. CDR3 sequence: CASSEFLGDTEAFF. The CDR3 DNA reads TGTGCCAGCAGTGAATTTCTGGGGGACACTGAAGCTTTCTTT.

A few counts support this clonotype. The chain joins TRBV7-2 to TRBJ2-7; no reliable D call. Trimming shortened V by 5 bases and J by 4 bases, and 18 bases separated the two germline ends. The germline V gene encodes CDR1 SGHTA and CDR2 FQGNSA. The CDR3 consists of 15 residues. CDR3 nucleotides: TGTGCCAGCAGCCCCCAACCCCGAGGACCTTACGAGCAGTACTTC. Protein sequence: CASSPQPRGPYEQYF. Using reference TRBV7-2 and TRBJ2-7 for the parts outside the CDR3, the full variable domain is GAGVSQSPSNKVTEKGKDVELRCDPISGHTALYWYRQSLGQGLEFLIYFQGNSAPDKSGLPSDRFSAERTGGSVSTLTIQRTQQEDSAVYLCASSPQPRGPYEQYFGPGTRLTVT.

The gene calls are TRBV6-1 and TRBJ1-5; TRBD1 aligns across 11 bases. J was trimmed by 6 bases and V by 4 bases; bases with no gene match: 2. In germline, CDR1 is MNHNS, CDR2 SASEGT. CDR3 length: 14 amino acids. Here the CDR3 reads CASSGGQGAQPQHF. Here the CDR3 DNA reads TGTGCCAGCAGTGGTGGACAGGGGGCTCAGCCCCAGCATTTT.

The V gene is TRBV29-1, the J gene TRBJ1-3; TRBD1 is a possible D gene (6 bases). CDR3 length: 13 residues. Germline loops: CDR1 SQVTM, CDR2 ANQGSEA. The germline V and J ends were trimmed by 4 bases and 0 bases, with 7 bases remaining between them. DNA of the CDR3: TGCAGCGTTGCACAGGGCTCTGGAAACACCATATATTTT. Translation: CSVAQGSGNTIYF.

V and J are TRBV20-1 and TRBJ2-7, with D tentatively TRBD1 (6 bases). CDR1 and CDR2 from the germline V gene are DFQATT and SNEGSKA (reference sequence). V was shortened by 4 bases and J by 6 bases, with 13 bases between the two germline ends. The CDR3 has 12 residues. The CDR3 is CSATSTGFEQYF. The CDR3 nucleotides are TGCAGTGCTACATCGACAGGCTTCGAGCAGTACTTC.

This chain connects TRBV29-1 to TRBJ2-2; no clear D gene. The germline V and J ends were trimmed by 3 bases and 4 bases, with 9 bases remaining between them. The CDR3 totals 13 residues. Germline V gene sequence: CDR1 SQVTM, CDR2 ANQGSEA. The CDR3 DNA is TGCAGCGTTGAGGGGTCGGGCACCGGGGAGCTGTTTTTT. Translation gives CSVEGSGTGELFF.

This clonotype was seen just once. At one of its ends the junction is not consistent with the germline gene, which may arise from a read error. The V call is TRBV6-6, the J call TRBJ2-7; 8 positions agree with TRBD2. CDR1 is MNHNY, CDR2 SVGAGI, per germline (reference sequence). The CDR3 loop spans 15 amino acids. The CDR3 DNA reads as TGTGCCAGCAGTTCTCAGCGGGAGTCCCCCTACAAGCAGTACTTC. Translation gives CASSSQRESPYKQYF.

This clonotype appeared a few times. The genes are TRBV30 and TRBJ2-7; no reliable D call. The germline V gene has CDR1 GTSNPN and CDR2 SVGIG (reference sequence). This CDR3 comprises 12 residues. Between the trimmed V and J ends, which lost 6 bases and 0 bases, there was a span of 9 bases. The CDR3 DNA reads as TGTGCCTGCAGGAAGAGCTCCTACGAGCAGTACTTC. This gives the protein CACRKSSYEQYF.

The CDR3 here is CASTAAIQETQYF. The CDR3 region has the DNA TGTGCCAGCACAGCAGCGATACAAGAGACCCAGTACTTC. The V gene is TRBV28, the J gene TRBJ2-5; D not certain. The length of the CDR3 is 13 residues. The ends were cut back, 7 bases at V and 2 bases at J, with 11 bases in the middle. Per the germline V gene, CDR1 is MDHEN and CDR2 is SYDVKM. Combining the CDR3 with reference TRBV28 and TRBJ2-5 gives the whole variable domain DVKVTQSSRYLVKRTGEKVFLECVQDMDHENMFWYRQDPGLGLRLIYFSYDVKMKEKGDIPEGYSVSREKKERFSLILESASTNQTSMYLCASTAAIQETQYFGPGTRLLVL.

The CDR3 DNA is TGTGCCTGGAGTGGTTGGGACACAGCCTACGAGCAGTACTTC. Its protein product is CAWSGWDTAYEQYF. The chain couples TRBV30 to TRBJ2-7, with D tentatively TRBD1 (6 bases). From germline, CDR1 is GTSNPN and CDR2 SVGIG (reference sequence). The germline V and J ends were trimmed by 1 base and 2 bases, with 12 bases remaining between them. This CDR3 region has 14 residues.

This sequence joins TRBV28 and TRBJ2-2, with D hard to call. The CDR3 runs 13 residues. Trimming pared 3 bases from V and 3 bases from J, leaving 5 bases between. Looked up from germline, CDR1 is MDHEN and CDR2 is SYDVKM. CDR3 DNA: TGTGCCAGCAGTTTGCTCGACACCGGGGAGCTGTTTTTT. It encodes CASSLLDTGELFF.

This clonotype appeared a few times. The chain carries TRBV4-1 and TRBJ2-6; D unclear. CDR1 and CDR2 from the germline V gene are MGHRA and YSYEKL. The CDR3 consists of 18 residues. V dropped 4 bases and J dropped 0 bases, with 16 bases sitting between them. The CDR3 sequence: CASSLDLTTYSGANVLTF. The CDR3 DNA reads TGCGCCAGCAGCCTAGACCTAACCACATACTCTGGGGCCAACGTCCTGACTTTC.

The table lists this clonotype with many counts. The chain is built from TRBV5-1 and TRBJ2-7; 13 bases agree with TRBD2. The CDR3 has 18 residues. CDR1 and CDR2 (germline): SGHRS, YFSETQ. V lost 3 bases and J lost 0; bases outside the gene matches: 9. The CDR3 coding sequence is TGCGCCAGCAGCTGGAGACTAGCGGGAGGAAGAAGCTCCTACGAGCAGTACTTC. Translation gives CASSWRLAGGRSSYEQYF.

This clonotype has more than one count but fewer than ten. This sequence joins TRBV20-1 and TRBJ2-5; possibly TRBD2 for D (6 bases). The CDR3 has 15 amino acids. With 5 bases removed from V and 1 base from J, the gap between germline ends came to 17 bases. Per germline, CDR1 DFQATT and CDR2 SNEGSKA (reference sequence). CDR3 in amino acids: CSASLGLTTQETQYF. As DNA, the CDR3 is TGCAGTGCTTCCCTTGGACTAACGACCCAAGAGACCCAGTACTTC.

The gene calls are TRBV7-3 and TRBJ2-3, with 8 bases fitting TRBD2. Per germline, CDR1 SGHTA and CDR2 FQGTGA. This CDR3 is 14 amino acids long. V lost 8 bases, J lost 3 bases, and 7 bases stayed unmatched. CDR3 loop: CASGKAGVTDTQYF. Here the CDR3 DNA reads TGTGCCAGCGGAAAAGCGGGAGTGACAGATACGCAGTATTTT.

In this sample, this clonotype turned up a few times. The chain has TRBV5-6 and TRBJ2-1; 14 bases agree with TRBD2. Germline V CDR1 and CDR2: SGHDT, YYEEEE. After removal of 0 bases from V and 9 bases from J, the junction contained 8 bases not matched to a gene. The CDR3 extends over 17 amino acids. The CDR3 loop reads CASSLGTTSGRAGEQFF. CDR3 DNA: TGTGCCAGCAGCTTGGGTACGACTAGCGGGAGGGCCGGTGAGCAGTTCTTC.

This clonotype rates as medium-sized. V is TRBV11-2 and J is TRBJ2-2; D possibly corresponds to TRBD1 (6 bases). V was shortened by 2 bases and J by 6 bases, with 10 bases between the two germline ends. The CDR3 spans 14 residues. The V gene's germline CDR1 is SGHAT and CDR2 FQNNGV. The CDR3 protein is CASSLSPGAGELFF. The CDR3, as DNA: TGTGCCAGCAGCTTATCCCCAGGGGCCGGGGAGCTGTTTTTT.

This clonotype was found a few times. The chain links TRBV7-2 to TRBJ2-7; unclear D gene. The germline V and J ends were trimmed by 5 bases and 4 bases, with 15 bases remaining between them. In germline, CDR1 is SGHTA, CDR2 FQGNSA. The CDR3 extends over 14 amino acids. This CDR3 is CASSPRPGPYEQYF. CDR3 in DNA: TGTGCCAGCAGCCCCCGCCCCGGGCCTTACGAGCAGTACTTC.

This clonotype has more than one count but fewer than ten. The chain couples TRBV3-1 to TRBJ1-2; D remains ambiguous. V was trimmed by 1 base and J by 8 bases, leaving 8 bases between them. CDR3 length equals 12 residues. In germline, CDR1 is LGHDT, CDR2 YNNKEL (reference sequence). CDR3 coding DNA: TGTGCCAGCAGCCAAGTCGGGTTGGGCTACACCTTC. Translation gives CASSQVGLGYTF.

The sample holds a few counts of this clonotype. The gene calls are TRBV3-1 and TRBJ2-1; D gene uncertain. The CDR3 length is 12 residues. The V end lost 1 base, the J end lost 15 bases, and 13 bases lay between the germline ends. Looked up from germline, CDR1 is LGHDT and CDR2 is YNNKEL (reference sequence). This chain's CDR3 is CASSQADPARFF. The DNA for the CDR3 is TGTGCCAGCAGCCAAGCCGACCCGGCTCGGTTCTTC.

The chain carries TRBV20-1 and TRBJ2-3, with TRBD1 as a possible D gene (6 bases). The germline gives CDR1 DFQATT, CDR2 SNEGSKA (reference sequence). V lost 1 base, J lost 0 bases, and 11 bases lay in between. The CDR3 has 15 amino acids. In nucleotides, the CDR3 is TGCAGTGCTAGAGGGGGGCGGACCAGCACAGATACGCAGTATTTT. Translated: CSARGGRTSTDTQYF.